The rows below give T cell receptor beta chains drawn from one sample of a study of T cells in Graves' hyperthyroidism and ophthalmopathy. TCRdb fed the multiplex PCR reads into MiXCR, producing one record per CDR3 protein. The data hold 150,000 or so distinct CDR3 sequences, with around 8.9% observed a single time. The sequencing input was blood. The receptor source for this set is a young woman with Graves' hyperthyroidism that later progressed to Graves' ophthalmopathy. Both conserved end residues are part of each CDR3. The D gene is left open where the match is weak. Not all rows give a size; the values are once, few, many and, for expanded clones, a class.

V,D,size,J,DNA,CDR3
TRBV11-2,TRBD2,many,TRBJ2-3,TGTGCCAGCAGCGGTCGATTGGAGCGGGAGGGAGATACGCAGTATTTT,CASSGRLEREGDTQYF
TRBV3-1,.,many,TRBJ2-3,TGTGCCAGCAGACGACAGGACGTAGATACGCAGTATTTT,CASRRQDVDTQYF
TRBV19,.,few,TRBJ2-1,TGTGCCAGTAGTATAAGGAGGGTAACCTACAATGAGCAGTTCTTC,CASSIRRVTYNEQFF
TRBV12-3/TRBV12-4,.,many,TRBJ1-3,TGTGCCAGCAGTTTACTTGGTCTCTCTGGAAACACCATATATTTT,CASSLLGLSGNTIYF
TRBV6-2/TRBV6-3,.,few,TRBJ2-6,TGTGCCAGCAGTTACGGGGCTGGGGCCAACGTCCTGACTTTC,CASSYGAGANVLTF
TRBV11-2,.,many,TRBJ1-2,TGTGCCAGCAGCTCTGACAACTCAAACTATGGCTACACCTTC,CASSSDNSNYGYTF
TRBV28,.,many,TRBJ1-2,TGTGCCAGCAGTTACGGGCTGGAGGGCTACACCTTC,CASSYGLEGYTF
TRBV20-1,.,few,TRBJ1-4,TGCAGTGCTAGTCCAGGGGCGGATGAAAAACTGTTTTTT,CSASPGADEKLFF
TRBV6-1,TRBD1,many,TRBJ1-5,TGTGCCAGCAGTGAATGGGCAGGGGGGGGCAATCAGCCCCAGCATTTT,CASSEWAGGGNQPQHF
TRBV30,.,many,TRBJ1-1,TGTGCCTGGAGTGGTGGGGTACTGGCTGAAGCTTTCTTT,CAWSGGVLAEAFF
TRBV24-1,.,many,TRBJ2-3,TGTGCCACCAGTGAACCGGGACACACAGATACGCAGTATTTT,CATSEPGHTDTQYF
TRBV5-5,TRBD1,.,TRBJ2-7,TGTGCCAGCAGCTGGTGGGACAGATCTTCCTACGAGCAGTACTTC,CASSWWDRSSYEQYF
TRBV7-6,.,many,TRBJ2-3,TGTGCCAGCAGCGGCTCAGGGTTCTATACGCAGTATTTT,CASSGSGFYTQYF
TRBV4-1,.,many,TRBJ1-1,TGCGCCAGCAGCCAAACCTTCTCGGTTACTGAAGCTTTCTTT,CASSQTFSVTEAFF